This TCR beta chain was profiled in a study of blood T cell repertoires in COVID-19. Study details: Acute and convalescent COVID-19 samples came from the United States, Italy and Spain. Sources were T cells, B-cell-depleted T cells, or PBMCs; the material itself was cDNA or gDNA.

Per the original methods: Reference gene primer amplification gave estimated nucleated cell counts. Assay: immunoSEQ multiplex PCR; the TCRdb copy retains only in-frame clones and omits some. V, J and clone size are taken as reported in that table, and D and trimming were inferred from the DNA itself. The sample lists some 95,000 clones, roughly 85% seen once, with 4.5% in the top ten. The V gene lost 0 bases and the J gene lost 2 bases, with 11 bases spanning the gap. CDR1 SGHTA and CDR2 FQGTGA come from the germline V gene. This CDR3 is 15 amino acids long. What was sequenced was peripheral blood. The clonotype was recovered from a man aged 65-85 years with acute or convalescent COVID-19. J is TRBJ2-7 and V is TRBV7-3; D may be TRBD2 (6 bases). The CDR3 is CASSLTGTDTYEQYF. The CDR3 nucleotides read TGTGCCAGCAGCTTAACCGGGACTGATACCTACGAGCAGTACTTC.